A single sample is the source of the 15 T cell receptor beta chains below, sequenced in a study of T cells in Graves' hyperthyroidism and ophthalmopathy. What was amplified from RNA transcripts were TCR beta CDR3 regions. The HTBI set primed first-round TCR CDR3 RT-PCR. A single record per CDR3 protein comes from TCRdb applying MiXCR to the multiplex PCR reads. The sample shows 350,000 to 400,000 distinct CDR3 sequences, 15% of them seen only once. Specimen: blood. These receptor sequences come from a woman aged 25 to 45 with Graves' hyperthyroidism.

The chain recombines TRBV19 with TRBJ2-4; D might be TRBD1 or TRBD2, each matching 6 bases. CDR1 is LNHDA and CDR2 is SQIVND in the germline V gene (reference sequence). V lost 4 bases and J 4 bases, leaving 14 bases between the germline ends. The CDR3 is made up of 15 amino acids. CDR3 coding DNA: TGTGCCAGTAGTACCGGGACACGGGGGAAAAACATTCAGTACTTC. Translation: CASSTGTRGKNIQYF.

The chain joins TRBV29-1 to TRBJ2-7; D remains ambiguous. Germline loops: CDR1 SQVTM, CDR2 ANQGSEA. The ends were cut back, 2 bases at V and 3 bases at J, with 8 bases in the middle. The CDR3 has 12 amino acids. CDR3 protein: CSVEKGNYEQYF. The CDR3 DNA sequence: TGCAGCGTTGAAAAGGGAAACTACGAGCAGTACTTC.

In this sample, this clonotype turned up many times. The chain carries TRBV28 and TRBJ2-7; 9 nucleotides align to TRBD1. The CDR3 loop spans 14 amino acids. From germline, CDR1 is MDHEN and CDR2 SYDVKM. The V segment lost 5 bases and the J segment 5 bases; nucleotides outside the gene matches: 7. CDR3 loop: CASSPDRGINEQYF. The CDR3 DNA is TGTGCCAGCAGTCCAGACAGGGGGATCAACGAGCAGTACTTC.

This clonotype appeared a few times. This rearrangement joins TRBV18 to TRBJ1-2, with D hard to call. The CDR3 has 13 amino acids. Germline V gene lookup returns CDR1 KGHSH and CDR2 LQKENI. Trimming left V 1 base short and J 8 bases short, with 11 bases between. Written as DNA, the CDR3 is TGTGCCAGCTCACCACAGGGATCGGGAGGCTACACCTTC. It encodes CASSPQGSGGYTF. Full variable domain (rest looked up from reference TRBV18 and TRBJ1-2): NAGVMQNPRHLVRRRGQEARLRCSPMKGHSHVYWYRQLPEEGLKFMVYLQKENIIDESGMPKERFSAEFPKEGPSILRIQQVVRGDSAAYFCASSPQGSGGYTFGSGTRLTVV.

This clonotype was picked up many times. The chain links TRBV3-1 to TRBJ2-7; 9 nucleotides line up with TRBD2. From germline, CDR1 is LGHDT and CDR2 YNNKEL (reference sequence). Trimming at V came to 1 base and at J to 5 bases, leaving 3 bases not matched to a gene. The CDR3 runs to 14 residues. The DNA of the CDR3 is TGTGCCAGCAGCCAAGGGCTAGCGGGGAACGAGCAGTACTTC. It specifies CASSQGLAGNEQYF.

This clonotype was seen a handful of times. The chain links TRBV5-1 to TRBJ2-7; 11 nucleotides line up with TRBD1. The germline V gene encodes CDR1 SGHRS and CDR2 YFSETQ. The CDR3 covers 14 residues. J lost 3 bases, V lost 4 bases, and 3 bases had no gene match. The CDR3 region is CASSKGTGGYEQYF. The CDR3 coding sequence is TGCGCCAGCAGCAAGGGGACAGGGGGCTACGAGCAGTACTTC.

This clonotype appeared many times. J is TRBJ2-7 and V is TRBV28; D is unresolved. Germline V CDR1 and CDR2: MDHEN, SYDVKM. Trimming removed 8 bases at V and 6 bases at J, with 20 bases between. The CDR3 sequence is 14 residues long. As DNA, the CDR3 is TGTGCCAGCTATAGAGACGCGATTATCTCCGAGCAGTACTTC. Its protein is CASYRDAIISEQYF.

On this clonotype: A much bigger clone sits one base away, suggesting this may be a read error. The rearrangement uses TRBV6-1 and TRBJ2-5; D might be TRBD1 or TRBD2, each matching 5 bases. The J call may be mistaken, given a closer DNA end match to TRBJ2-1. There are 14 residues in the CDR3. The V gene's germline CDR1 is MNHNS and CDR2 SASEGT. CDR3 amino acids: CASKTRGLQETQFF. In DNA form, the CDR3 reads TGTGCCAGCAAGACACGGGGCCTCCAAGAGACCCAGTTCTTC.

The chain recombines TRBV11-2 with TRBJ2-7; D possibly corresponds to TRBD2 (6 bases). Germline lookup yields CDR1 SGHAT and CDR2 FQNNGV. Trimming removed 1 base at V and 3 bases at J, with 10 bases between. The CDR3 extends over 14 amino acids. The CDR3 is CASSLVSGGYEQYF. CDR3 DNA sequence: TGTGCCAGCAGCTTAGTTTCCGGGGGCTACGAGCAGTACTTC. Complete variable domain (other parts from reference TRBV11-2 and TRBJ2-7): EAGVAQSPRYKIIEKRQSVAFWCNPISGHATLYWYQQILGQGPKLLIQFQNNGVVDDSQLPKDRFSAERLKGVDSTLKIQPAKLEDSAVYLCASSLVSGGYEQYFGPGTRLTVT.

This clonotype was found many times. V is TRBV25-1 and J is TRBJ2-7; unclear D gene. Per the germline V gene, CDR1 is MGHDK and CDR2 is SYGVNS. V lost 1 base and J 4 bases, leaving 8 bases between the germline ends. The CDR3 is 13 amino acids. The CDR3: CASSEWNGYEQYF. The CDR3 DNA follows: TGTGCCAGCAGTGAATGGAATGGATACGAGCAGTACTTC.

This clonotype was found many times. The chain links TRBV3-1 to TRBJ2-2; 8 bases align to TRBD1. The germline V gene encodes CDR1 LGHDT and CDR2 YNNKEL (reference sequence). This CDR3 has 15 residues. With 6 bases clipped from V and 5 bases from J, the junction kept 8 bases outside the gene matches. CDR3: CASSLDRDWTGELFF. DNA for the CDR3: TGTGCCAGCAGTCTGGACAGGGACTGGACCGGGGAGCTGTTTTTT.

In its sample, this clonotype was seen many times. V and J are TRBV7-2 and TRBJ2-3; 9 bases match TRBD2. The CDR3 sequence is 16 residues long. Germline assignment: CDR1 SGHTA and CDR2 FQGNSA. Trimming took 2 bases from V and 3 from J; bases not matched to a gene: 6. CDR3: CASSLTGLAPTDTQYF. In nucleotides, the CDR3 is TGTGCCAGCAGCTTAACAGGACTAGCGCCGACAGATACGCAGTATTTT.

The V call is TRBV20-1, the J call TRBJ2-6; 9 bases line up with TRBD1. The CDR3 is made up of 21 amino acids. CDR1 and CDR2 (germline): DFQATT, SNEGSKA (reference sequence). V shed 5 bases and J 4 bases; nucleotides not matched to a gene: 24. The CDR3 nucleotides read TGCAGTGCTCGCCGTTTGGCCCCGGGACAGGGCTCCCTCGGGGGGGCCAACGTCCTGACTTTC. Translation gives CSARRLAPGQGSLGGANVLTF.

In this sample, this clonotype turned up a few times. The rearrangement links TRBV4-2 to TRBJ2-3; the D is unclear. V lost 0 bases and J 11 bases, leaving 15 bases between the germline ends. The CDR3 loop spans 14 amino acids. CDR1 and CDR2 (germline): LGHNA, YNFKEQ. The CDR3 DNA follows: TGTGCCAGCAGCCAAGATCACTCGTCTAAGGAGCAGTATTTT. Encoded protein: CASSQDHSSKEQYF.

This clonotype was observed a handful of times. The chain recombines TRBV5-1 with TRBJ2-1; 9 positions agree with TRBD2. This CDR3 is built from 16 residues. J gave up 5 bases and V 3 bases, and 9 bases lay outside the gene matches. Germline-derived CDR1 and CDR2 are SGHRS and YFSETQ. CDR3 amino acids: CASSSSGTSYDNEQFF. CDR3 nucleotides: TGCGCCAGCAGCTCATCCGGGACTAGCTACGACAATGAGCAGTTCTTC.